These T cell receptor beta chains were read from a single sample in a study of regulatory dendritic cells for organ transplantation. These receptors have no known antigen. This table comes from immunoSEQ multiplex PCR, and its TCRdb copy is limited to in-frame clones, with some not included. The sample has more than 5,000 clones; under 85% are singletons. Source material: memory CD8+ T cells from blood cultured with regulatory dendritic cells. Receptors were obtained from a human donor in good health. Both conserved end residues are part of each CDR3.

V gene	J gene	CDR3 protein
TRBV9	TRBJ2-7	CASSGEMTEQYF
TRBV6-1	TRBJ1-5	CASSEAPSSHQPQHF
TRBV6-1	TRBJ2-5	CASNRETQYF
TRBV6-4	TRBJ2-3	CASSDLAGGDTQYF
TRBV6-4	TRBJ2-3	CASSDSQGPDTQYF
TRBV7-8	TRBJ2-1	CASSFYVGYRSYNEQFF
TRBV6-4	TRBJ2-3	CASSDSGGGAADTQYF
TRBV4-3	TRBJ2-2	CASSHGANTGELFF
TRBV14	TRBJ2-2	CASSHKTRKWELFF
TRBV29-1	TRBJ1-2	CSVEDRGGYGYTF
TRBV7-9	TRBJ1-5	CASSSRESNQPQHF
TRBV5-4	TRBJ1-2	CASSLRGQRPTF
TRBV6-4	TRBJ2-1	CASSATSIGNEQFF
TRBV4-1	TRBJ2-5	CASSQVEGAFQETQYF
TRBV7-6	TRBJ1-2	CASSQEGGNYGYTF
TRBV4-1	TRBJ2-3	CASSQDGPRPDTQYF
TRBV6-1	TRBJ1-1	CASSENEVREAFF
TRBV6-6	TRBJ2-2	CASSYYRTSTGELFF
TRBV19	TRBJ1-1	CASIAPMNTEAFF
TRBV6-6	TRBJ1-1	CASSYVAVGEAFF
TRBV28	TRBJ2-6	CASSIEGISGANVLTF
TRBV6-4	TRBJ2-1	CASSDSILVSYNEQFF
TRBV9	TRBJ1-2	CASSGGAQWYGYTF
TRBV28	TRBJ2-3	CASSPPGPYF
TRBV18	TRBJ2-2	CASSPPSGGRESGELFF
TRBV2	TRBJ2-2	CASSDGGRGAGELFF
TRBV27	TRBJ1-5	CASSSTPIQPQHF
TRBV5-6	TRBJ2-1	CASSPRQEPYNEQFF
TRBV6-4	TRBJ2-3	CASSDGTGGADTQYF
TRBV7-9	TRBJ2-5	CASSLSSGGAKTQYF
TRBV27	TRBJ1-2	CASRSTENYGYTF
TRBV11-2	TRBJ2-1	CASSSKGAGNEQFF
TRBV7-8	TRBJ2-7	CASSLGIEQGIYEQYF
TRBV4-2	TRBJ2-6	CASSQEAGSGANVLTF
TRBV28	TRBJ2-7	CASSPLAGVPHEQYF
TRBV7-9	TRBJ1-2	CASSSRTGGPLYGYTF
TRBV6-4	TRBJ2-5	CASSELAGVGETQYF
TRBV9	TRBJ2-3	CASSVGQGNTDTQYF
TRBV28	TRBJ2-1	CASSCNRDRGTYNEQFF
TRBV6-5	TRBJ2-7	CASSPGDEQYF
TRBV4-2	TRBJ2-3	CASVLQGGTQYF
TRBV7-6	TRBJ2-5	CASSLGVGQGVLETQYF
TRBV4-2	TRBJ2-7	CASSPGSPYEQYF
TRBV5-4	TRBJ2-7	CASSLVRGPAREQYF
TRBV5-4	TRBJ2-1	CASSQVGGGQNEQFF
TRBV6-1	TRBJ2-1	CASSEALDGTGVYNEQFF
TRBV7-6	TRBJ2-5	CASSSRSGAGQETQYF
TRBV2	TRBJ1-2	CASSEKGAEGYTF
TRBV5-6	TRBJ2-5	CASSLTDAQYF
TRBV4-1	TRBJ2-3	CASRLAGGLATDTQYF
TRBV2	TRBJ2-7	CASSPAETYEQYF